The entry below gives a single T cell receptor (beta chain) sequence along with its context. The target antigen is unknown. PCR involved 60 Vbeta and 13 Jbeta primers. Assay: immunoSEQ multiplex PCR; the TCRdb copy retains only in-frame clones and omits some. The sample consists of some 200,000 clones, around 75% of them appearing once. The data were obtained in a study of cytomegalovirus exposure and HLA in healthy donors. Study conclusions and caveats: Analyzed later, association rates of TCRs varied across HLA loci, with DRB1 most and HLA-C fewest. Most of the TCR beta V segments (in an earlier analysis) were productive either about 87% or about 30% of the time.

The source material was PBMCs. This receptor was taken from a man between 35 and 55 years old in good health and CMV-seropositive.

The CDR3 is CASSLSLGWTVGGTEAFF. The CDR3 DNA reads as TGCGCCAGCAGCTTGTCACTGGGGTGGACCGTCGGGGGGACTGAAGCTTTCTTT. The V call is TRBV5-1, the J call TRBJ1-1, with TRBD1 as a possible D gene (5 bases). CDR1 and CDR2 (germline): SGHRS, YFSETQ. V was pared by 1 base and J by 5 bases, with 24 bases between. The CDR3 is 18 amino acids.